This note documents a single TCR beta chain sequence. Four subsets defined by CD45RA and CD27 were sorted after CD3, CD4, CD8 and live/dead staining. The data are from a study of naive and memory T cell subsets. Trimming cost V 4 bases and J 0 bases; bases outside gene matches: 5. In germline, CDR1 is SGHRS, CDR2 YFSETQ. This CDR3 comprises 16 residues. An equimolar mix of two oligonucleotides served as the beta constant-region primer for TRBC1 and TRBC2. A 12-nucleotide UMI and the SP2 primer were added to the cDNA 3' end by oligonucleotide ligation. TCRdb independently ran MiXCR on the UMI-ligation and nested PCR reads; one entry per CDR3 protein. Of roughly 20,000 distinct CDR3 sequences in the sample, 9.5% to 12% were seen once.

Sequencing was performed on central memory CD8+ T cells from blood. V usage is TRBV5-1 and J usage is TRBJ2-1; 9 nucleotides match TRBD1. This receptor was identified in a human donor in good health. The CDR3 coding sequence is TGCGCCAGCAGCAAGGACAGGGGAAGCTCCTACAATGAGCAGTTCTTC. Residues: CASSKDRGSSYNEQFF.